This T cell receptor (beta chain) was sequenced for a study of T cell repertoires in cytomegalovirus infection. Findings and caveats of the study: Summed public TCR beta family frequency identified CMV carriers bearing the relevant HLA.

This clonotype was recorded a few times. Its antigen remains unknown. The CDR3 length is 14 residues. Germline V gene data show CDR1 as LGHNA and CDR2 as YSLEER. The V end lost 0 bases, the J end lost 1 base, and 6 bases lay between the germline ends. A single record per CDR3 protein comes from TCRdb applying MiXCR to the reads. Altogether 20,000 to 25,000 distinct CDR3 sequences are present, about 42% being singletons, with the ten largest covering just under 95%. The material sequenced was CD8+ T cells from cultured PBMCs, taken from culture after CMV antigen stimulation. This chain joins TRBV4-3 and TRBJ1-1; D is ambiguous. The sequence came from a human donor in good health (CMV status not recorded). Some clones in this sample may be carry-over from other donors' samples. Written as DNA, the CDR3 is TGCGCCAGCAGCCAAGAACCGAGGAACACTGAAGCTTTCTTT. This sequence encodes CASSQEPRNTEAFF.